This T cell receptor beta chain was captured by sequencing in a study of T cell repertoires in cytomegalovirus infection. Study-wide results and caveats: Carriers of CMV and the relevant HLA type were discriminated by public TCR beta frequency. Within the response measured ex vivo, HLA-C-restricted CMV-specific TCR beta clonotypes were dominant.

Germline V gene data show CDR1 as SGHVT and CDR2 as SQSDAQ. Trimming at V came to 5 bases and at J to 8 bases, leaving 12 bases not matched to a gene. CDR3 length: 15 residues. Details on this clonotype: Its antigen remains unknown.

A single record per CDR3 protein comes from TCRdb applying MiXCR to the reads. Among nearly 450,000 distinct CDR3 sequences listed, 31% were seen once. The chain joins TRBV7-4 to TRBJ2-1, with 7 bases aligning to TRBD1. The TCR comes from a human donor in good health (CMV status not recorded). Some clones in this sample may be carry-over from other donors' samples. Sequenced input: PBMCs. The CDR3 protein is CASSPSLGGLDEQFF. The CDR3 DNA reads as TGTGCCAGCAGCCCATCATTAGGGGGCTTGGATGAGCAGTTCTTC. The complete variable domain, with remaining parts taken from reference TRBV7-4 and TRBJ2-1, reads GAGVSQSPRYKVAKRGRDVALRCDSISGHVTLYWYRQTLGQGSEVLTYSQSDAQRDKSGRPSGRFSAERPERSVSTLKIQRTEQGDSAVYLCASSPSLGGLDEQFFGPGTRLTVL.